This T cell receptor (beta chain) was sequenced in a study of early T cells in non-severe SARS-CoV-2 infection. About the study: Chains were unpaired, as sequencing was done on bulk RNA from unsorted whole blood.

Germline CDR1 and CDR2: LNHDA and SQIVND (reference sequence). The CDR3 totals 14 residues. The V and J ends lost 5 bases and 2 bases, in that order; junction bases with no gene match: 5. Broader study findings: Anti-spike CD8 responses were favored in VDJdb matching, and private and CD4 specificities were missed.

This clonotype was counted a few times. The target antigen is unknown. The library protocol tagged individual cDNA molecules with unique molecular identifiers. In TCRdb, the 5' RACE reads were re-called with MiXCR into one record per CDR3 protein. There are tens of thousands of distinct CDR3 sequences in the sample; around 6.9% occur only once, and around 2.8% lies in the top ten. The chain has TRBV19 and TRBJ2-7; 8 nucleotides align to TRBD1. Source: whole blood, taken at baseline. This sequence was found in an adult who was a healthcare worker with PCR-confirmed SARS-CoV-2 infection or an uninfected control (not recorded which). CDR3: CASSARQGTYEQYF. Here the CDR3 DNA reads TGTGCCAGTAGTGCTCGACAGGGGACCTACGAGCAGTACTTC.